This T cell receptor beta chain stems from a study of blood T cell repertoires in COVID-19. This CDR3 has 16 amino acids. Trimming removed 2 bases from V and 8 bases from J; junction bases left unmatched: 8. The germline V gene encodes CDR1 MDHEN and CDR2 SYDVKM. Profiling relied on immunoSEQ multiplex PCR, and the TCRdb table lists in-frame clones only, not all of them. The table shows over 80,000 clones, with roughly 90% occurring only once. The rearrangement uses TRBV28 and TRBJ1-6; 8 nucleotides match TRBD1. This receptor was identified in a man aged 55-75 years with acute or convalescent COVID-19. The sequenced material came from peripheral blood. The CDR3, as DNA: TGTGCCAGCAGTTTAGGGGGGACAGGCGAGGATTCACCCCTCCACTTT. It yields the protein CASSLGGTGEDSPLHF. The full variable domain, completed using reference TRBV28 and TRBJ1-6, is DVKVTQSSRYLVKRTGEKVFLECVQDMDHENMFWYRQDPGLGLRLIYFSYDVKMKEKGDIPEGYSVSREKKERFSLILESASTNQTSMYLCASSLGGTGEDSPLHFGNGTRLTVT.